Following are 8 T cell receptor beta chains from one sample sequenced in a study of response to subunit inactivated influenza vaccine. TCRdb ran MiXCR on the RT-PCR reads and lists one entry per CDR3 protein. The data show 860,000 or so distinct CDR3 sequences, with roughly 20% seen just once and around 9.6% held by the top ten. Sequencing was performed on PBMCs from blood, taken roughly 5 days after vaccination. Every receptor here comes from a man aged 45-60 years who received an inactivated influenza vaccine.

The table lists this clonotype with a few counts. The V call is TRBV12-3 or TRBV12-4, the J call TRBJ2-1, with 7 bases that match TRBD2. The ends lost 7 bases at V and 6 bases at J; junction bases unmatched: 9. The CDR3 runs to 14 residues. CDR3 in amino acids: CASTTAGIGNEQFF. The CDR3 DNA is TGTGCCAGCACCACAGCGGGAATCGGCAATGAGCAGTTCTTC.

The CDR3 bases are TGTGCCAGCACTGGGAGGTACTACGAGCAGTACTTC. It specifies CASTGRYYEQYF. The rearrangement uses TRBV28 and TRBJ2-7; D may be TRBD2 (6 bases). V lost 7 bases to trimming and J lost 3 bases, with 10 bases between them. CDR3 length: 12 residues. The germline gives CDR1 MDHEN, CDR2 SYDVKM. Looking up the rest from reference TRBV28 and TRBJ2-7 gives the full variable domain: DVKVTQSSRYLVKRTGEKVFLECVQDMDHENMFWYRQDPGLGLRLIYFSYDVKMKEKGDIPEGYSVSREKKERFSLILESASTNQTSMYLCASTGRYYEQYFGPGTRLTVT.

This clonotype was counted between two and nine times. The chain is built from TRBV15 and TRBJ2-1; TRBD1 agrees at 9 bases. The germline gives CDR1 LNHNV, CDR2 YYDKDF (reference sequence). The CDR3 totals 16 residues. Trimming removed 0 bases from V and 7 bases from J; junction bases left unmatched: 7. The CDR3 DNA reads TGTGCCACCAGCAGAGACCCACAGGGGGCCGGTAATGAGCAGTTCTTC. This encodes CATSRDPQGAGNEQFF.

This clonotype was found once. V is TRBV20-1 and J is TRBJ2-5; the match to TRBD2 covers 10 bases. Germline V CDR1 and CDR2: DFQATT, SNEGSKA (reference sequence). V lost 3 bases, J lost 1 base, and 5 bases stayed unmatched. The CDR3 is 15 amino acids. The CDR3 nucleotides are TGCAGTGCTAGCCCACTAGCGGGAACCCAAGAGACCCAGTACTTC. This codes for CSASPLAGTQETQYF.

This clonotype was recorded once. J is TRBJ2-5 and V is TRBV28; unclear D gene. There are 13 residues in the CDR3. Trimming removed 6 bases from V and 5 bases from J, with 13 bases in between. The germline gives CDR1 MDHEN, CDR2 SYDVKM. CDR3 loop: CASSSGPYETQYF. CDR3 bases: TGTGCCAGCAGCTCCGGTCCCTACGAGACCCAGTACTTC.

The chain uses TRBV4-2 and TRBJ2-2; TRBD1 matches 9 bases. The V gene's germline CDR1 is LGHNA and CDR2 YNFKEQ. J was trimmed by 3 bases and V by 5 bases; bases with no gene match: 4. This CDR3 region has 15 residues. CDR3 region: CASSIRDRDTGELFF. The CDR3 DNA reads as TGTGCCAGCAGCATCCGGGACAGGGACACCGGGGAGCTGTTTTTT.

This clonotype has ten or more counts. The J gene is TRBJ2-1, the V gene TRBV6-5, with D maybe TRBD2 (6 bases). V shed 2 bases and J shed 6 bases, with 23 bases lying between them. The CDR3 contains 18 residues. Germline CDR1 reads MNHEY; CDR2 reads SVGAGI. CDR3 nucleotides: TGTGCCAGCAGTTACCTTTCGCTCAACAGTCTCGGGGGCAATGAGCAGTTCTTC. It translates to CASSYLSLNSLGGNEQFF.

V usage is TRBV20-1 and J usage is TRBJ1-5; no firm D call. V lost 3 bases and J lost 6, with 9 bases in between. Germline-derived CDR1 and CDR2 are DFQATT and SNEGSKA (reference sequence). The CDR3 has 12 amino acids. The CDR3 protein is CSASFGGQPQHF. CDR3 DNA sequence: TGCAGTGCTAGTTTTGGTGGTCAGCCCCAGCATTTT.